This entry features one TCR beta chain sequence. The antigen it binds to is not known. No quality values exist for individual bases; no much larger clone is one base distant. These data come from a study of cytomegalovirus exposure and HLA in healthy donors (dated by TCRdb to the late 2010s). As for the study more broadly: According to an earlier analysis of a few hundred of the donors, about 180 million T cells yielded 90 million to 140 million unique TCR beta sequences and less than 300 Gb of sequence data. In a later analysis, previously published TCR beta repertoires from 600 to 850 donors were re-analyzed and high-resolution HLA genotyping was added so that TCR occurrence patterns could be studied. Among about 400 genotyped donors of the cohort, an average of roughly 230,000 unique TCR beta nucleotide sequences was sequenced per donor, of which about 19% were non-productive. To predict cytomegalovirus infection status, the study combined high-throughput TCR immunosequencing, statistical association of individual TCRs with disease status, and machine learning. The later analysis used no new phenotypic data to find candidate immune exposures, relying instead on TCR beta sequences and their occurrence across donors. A later genetic analysis used genome-wide SNP genotypes for about 55% of the 666 donors, treating that subset as a discovery cohort. Roughly five DR-DQ haplotypes were treated as single units for association and clustering because of strong linkage in the cohort. Class I and class II HLA loci were covered by the typing at four-digit resolution. All discovery cohort repertoires had been generated using a single sequencing platform. The T cell repertoires of 700 or so subjects were profiled by immunosequencing and related to cytomegalovirus serostatus. An earlier analysis of around 580 of the donors used high-throughput TCR beta sequencing to judge whether each TCR beta V gene segment behaved as functional or pseudogenic. Approximately 310 gigabases of sequencing data and approximately 80 million unique TCR sequences were included in an early release covering around 650 HLA-typed donors. Donor age, sex, ethnicity and CMV serostatus were compiled alongside the repertoire data. Along with the approximately 650-subject first cohort, a separate validation cohort of more than 90 different subjects was used. Among the approximately 400 genotyped donors, around 79% belonged to the genetic ancestry cluster associated with self-reported Caucasian donors. Typing coverage differed by locus: A, B, C, DRB1 and DQB1 were typed in roughly 629-640 donors, DQA1 in approximately 520, DPA1 in 600 to 610, and DPB1 in 400 to 490. The aim of the study was to test whether cataloging public T cell receptors could identify signatures of past pathogen exposure. The full study reports these points: HLA typing was unavailable for some donors at each locus, so association tests used only the typed subset. A further reported finding was that TCR beta sequences accurately predicted the HLA-A and HLA-B alleles for most subjects in the first cohort. The presence/absence analyses assumed that sequencing depth was roughly uniform across donors, and that assumption may not be true. Across donors, most TCR sequences were observed very rarely, whereas some public TCRs were present in many individuals. In vitro tests confirmed that a few of the cytomegalovirus-associated TCR beta chains recognize cytomegalovirus antigens. Correlated functional status among segregating V segments might reflect linkage disequilibrium, but an unknown experimental factor could not be ruled out. A group of highly shared sequence variants was considered likely to be a technical artifact of the sequencing pipeline. In an earlier analysis of some 550 of the donors, most TCR beta V segments were observed in productive rearrangements about 87% or about 30% of the time, broadly matching IMGT annotations. Strong co-occurrence of HLA alleles, especially DR and DQ, made assigning TCR associations to individual alleles difficult. According to the authors, the approach could potentially be generalized to other disease states and immunological phenotypes. The study gave a list of about 150 TCR beta chains associated with cytomegalovirus. An association between a missense DCLRE1C variant and V-gene and J-gene trimming of TCR beta chains was found in a later genetic analysis and replicated in an independent cohort. Immune exposure information for the cohort was limited to CMV serostatus. In a later analysis, HLA-associated TCR beta chains were found to be more clonally expanded and to have lower generation probabilities than equally common non-associated chains. Some IMGT-functional V segments, including TRBV6-2 and TRBV6-3, could not be told apart with the 87-base-pair reads, so those segments were excluded. Cytomegalovirus status was reported to be diagnosed by the classifier with high specificity and sensitivity in both the original and validation cohorts. A later analysis associated some 17,000 TCR beta sequences with specific HLA alleles at a false discovery rate of 0.05. Compared with the approximately 720-donor mean, donors in an Asian-associated ancestry cluster had fewer N-insertions in productive TCRs, according to a later genetic analysis. According to a later analysis, parvovirus B19, influenza, CMV and Epstein-Barr virus appeared linked to several top co-occurrence clusters. The cohort was sequenced for TCR beta chains only, and without alpha or paired-chain data the features that could be detected were limited. Because counts were too low, about 18 rarely observed V segments, including chromosome 9 orphons, were excluded from the earlier analysis of a few hundred of the donors. A later analysis found that TCR association rates varied across HLA loci, with DRB1 alleles showing the most associated TCRs and HLA-C alleles the fewest. Most CMV-associated TCR beta chains appeared to be HLA-restricted in a later analysis, and the HLA associations seemed to be driven largely by CMV exposure.

In total, about 650 healthy bone marrow donors made up the cohort. At the time of sampling, all cohort members were nominally healthy, though unrecorded immune exposures were likely present. The donor tested CMV seropositive and was one of the 289 seropositive cohort members. Each donor provided a peripheral blood sample, and peripheral blood mononuclear cells were used for TCR beta sequencing. Genomic DNA was extracted from the blood cell samples with the Qiagen DNeasy Blood Extraction Kit. To prepare the library, the immunoSEQ multiplex PCR assay was applied. For the multiplex PCR, a mixture combining 60 forward primers for TCR Vbeta segments and 13 reverse primers for TCR Jbeta segments was used. Amplification of the CDR3 region of rearranged TCR beta genes was performed with a multiplex PCR assay on genomic DNA. On the Illumina HiSeq System, the amplified TCR beta libraries were sequenced as 87-base-pair reads. On the authors' methods: Across the 640 or so repertoires, a later analysis counted about 81 million unique TCR beta chains, some 11 million of which were shared by at least two donors. Raw reads were error-corrected and collapsed into unique sequences with a nearest-neighbor algorithm that merged closely related sequences to remove PCR and sequencing errors. Alignment of CDR3 sequences to IMGT reference sequences was used to assign V, D and J gene segments. Each retained sequence needed at least a six-nucleotide match to both a V gene segment and a J gene segment. A rearrangement was called productive if the CDR3 had no stop codons and remained in frame with V and J, and every other rearrangement was called non-productive. Following IMGT convention, CDR3 was defined as the stretch from the second conserved V-encoded cysteine to the conserved J-encoded phenylalanine. In an earlier analysis of around 540 of the donors, sequences lacking an unambiguous match to a single V gene segment were excluded. In an earlier analysis of 587 of the donors, V segments were called functional above 56.7% productive rearrangements and were called segregating when the between-donor standard deviation exceeded 5%. A statistical classification framework was developed to diagnose cytomegalovirus status using the catalog of TCR beta chain sequences. V and J gene assignment, in a later analysis, came from comparing TCR nucleotide sequences with IMGT/GENE-DB human TR gene sequences. The TCRdist pipeline was used in a later analysis to assign CDR3 sequences and most-parsimonious VDJ recombination scenarios. In a later analysis, every TCR beta chain was defined by the combination of its CDR3 amino acid sequence and its V-gene family, and reads without a unique V-gene family were dropped. In a later analysis, nearly 600 highly shared, low-generation-probability nucleotide sequences were removed to address suspected cross-contamination and a sequencing artifact. In a later analysis, a clonal expansion index was calculated for each public chain from normalized within-repertoire ranks of inferred template counts. A later analysis computed generation probabilities with a VDJ recombination model fitted to out-of-frame rearrangements, and checked the results against IGoR. A later analysis scored TCR-TCR, TCR-HLA and TCR-CMV co-occurrence with hypergeometric tests, applying a repertoire-size bias correction to TCR pairs. To estimate false discovery rates, a later analysis permuted the HLA or CMV assignments 20 times. In a later analysis, co-occurring TCRs were grouped with DBSCAN, and TCRdist sequence similarity was added when clustering was performed within HLA-allele-positive subsets. Repertoires with fewer than 30,000 or more than 120,000 public chains were left out of co-occurrence clustering, as were about five repertoires with anomalous nucleotide sharing. TCRdb stores this immuneACCESS table with in-frame sequences only. Part of the clones is absent; in the studies checked, under half of the shortfall reflects unresolved V genes, and no reason is known for the rest. V, J and clone size were drawn from that table, and D and trimming were deduced from the DNA. This sample has some 170,000 clones in its table, and about 9% of those were observed once. The ten largest clonotypes hold roughly 1.3% of the sample.

Germline trimming amounts to 6 bases on V and 0 bases on J, with 5 as the count of junction bases outside the gene matches. The germline V gene yields MNHEY for CDR1 and SVGAGI for CDR2. Inclusive of the bounding cysteine and phenylalanine, the CDR3 is 14 residues long. Only the CDR3 region is kept as DNA, spanning 42 bases read in frame from base 1. The receptor comes from a woman younger than 45 in good health and CMV-seropositive. Sample: PBMCs. The V gene is TRBV6-5 and the J gene is TRBJ2-7, with 7 bases aligning to TRBD1. CDR3 region: CASRRQGPSYEQYF. DNA sequence: TGTGCCAGCAGGAGACAGGGACCCTCCTACGAGCAGTACTTC.